This record looks at one T cell receptor (beta chain) sequence and its context. As yet, its antigen is unknown. This sequence is one base from a far larger clone and is likely a read error. The germline V gene has CDR1 SGHVS and CDR2 FNYEAQ. CDR3 length equals 15 residues. The data are from a study of regulatory T cells in long-lasting Graves disease. Whole-study results and caveats: Whereas nearly 1,000 public clonotypes were shared by new patients, persistent patients shared more, at 2,741.

Researchers made TCR beta libraries by using iRepertoire HTBI primers and running Arm-PCR on CDR3 regions. Each CDR3 protein gets one entry after TCRdb re-called the multiplex PCR reads with MiXCR. This table has about 430,000 distinct CDR3 sequences, about 15% appearing once. Documented time point: newly diagnosed GD, antithyroid drugs for less than 3 months. PBMCs provided the RNA from which the TCR library was made. The data also belong to a second study, concerning T cells in Graves' hyperthyroidism and ophthalmopathy. In that study: HTBI primers were employed in a first-round RT-PCR of the TCR CDR3.

The specimen was peripheral blood mononuclear cells (PBMCs), collected at new diagnosis, from a patient treated with antithyroid drugs. This clonotype originated in a woman between 35 and 50 years old with Graves disease. The chain employs TRBV7-6 and TRBJ2-5; tentative D call: TRBD1 (6 bases). Here the CDR3 DNA reads TGTGCCAGCAGTTTGCTGTCCAGGGGACAAGAGACCCAGTGCTTC. Translated, it gives CASSLLSRGQETQCF.